These 18 T cell receptor beta chains came from one sample sequenced in a study of T-cell memory formation after mild COVID-19. One entry per CDR3 protein results from TCRdb running MiXCR on the 5' RACE reads. The data contain under 200,000 distinct CDR3 sequences, around a third of them singletons. The sequenced sample consisted of PBMCs or a T cell subset sorted from them (not recorded which). Source of these receptors: an adult woman who had mild COVID-19 (a few samples of this study predate the infection). Cell type and time point are not known.

V gene TRBV6-1 combines with J gene TRBJ2-3; D is ambiguous. Germline V gene lookup returns CDR1 MNHNS and CDR2 SASEGT. The CDR3 has 13 amino acids. Trimming stripped 7 bases from V and 3 bases from J, with 11 bases between. The DNA of the CDR3 is TGTGCCAGCACCCTTCCCGGGACAGATACGCAGTATTTT. Translated: CASTLPGTDTQYF.

This clonotype was observed at least ten times. The chain combines TRBV20-1 with TRBJ2-1; D is ambiguous. Per the germline V gene, CDR1 is DFQATT and CDR2 is SNEGSKA (reference sequence). V was clipped by 3 bases and J by 10 bases, with 19 bases between them. The CDR3 consists of 14 residues. The CDR3 is CSASVLLGSGEQFF. DNA of the CDR3: TGCAGTGCTAGTGTACTCCTGGGGTCAGGCGAGCAGTTCTTC.

The chain couples TRBV7-3 to TRBJ2-1, with D possibly called TRBD1 or TRBD2 (5 bases each). Germline-derived CDR1 and CDR2 are SGHTA and FQGTGA. The CDR3 is 15 amino acids. The V and J ends lost 5 bases and 8 bases respectively, with 19 bases between them. This CDR3 reads CASSPRVGRADEQFF. Written as DNA, the CDR3 is TGTGCCAGCAGCCCGAGGGTGGGGCGGGCGGATGAGCAGTTCTTC.

This chain links TRBV12-3 or TRBV12-4 with TRBJ1-6; D gene uncertain. The CDR3 totals 14 residues. Between the trimmed V and J ends, which lost 3 bases and 4 bases, there was a span of 7 bases. CDR3: CASSLSGYNSPLHF. As DNA, the CDR3 is TGTGCCAGCAGTTTGTCCGGGTATAATTCACCCCTCCACTTT.

The chain couples TRBV20-1 to TRBJ1-1; unclear D gene. The CDR3 loop spans 13 amino acids. Per germline, CDR1 DFQATT and CDR2 SNEGSKA (reference sequence). The germline V and J ends were trimmed by 7 bases and 3 bases, with 15 bases remaining between them. The CDR3 region is CSERSSGDTEAFF. DNA of the CDR3: TGCAGTGAAAGATCTTCGGGAGACACTGAAGCTTTCTTT.

The CDR3 DNA reads TGTGCCAGCAGTTTAAGGGGCGACATTCAGTACTTC. Translation: CASSLRGDIQYF. The chain combines TRBV6-5 with TRBJ2-4; a weak D match, TRBD1 (5 bases). This CDR3 contains 12 residues. From germline, CDR1 is MNHEY and CDR2 SVGAGI. V dropped 4 bases and J dropped 8 bases, with 9 bases sitting between them.

This clonotype was seen many times. This rearrangement joins TRBV7-2 to TRBJ2-5; TRBD2 agrees at 10 bases. The trim removed 5 bases at V and 4 bases at J, leaving 10 bases unmatched. CDR3 length: 16 residues. From germline, CDR1 is SGHTA and CDR2 FQGNSA. The CDR3: CASSTSTSGPTETQYF. DNA of the CDR3: TGTGCCAGCAGCACCTCGACTAGCGGGCCCACAGAGACCCAGTACTTC. The full variable domain, in which reference TRBV7-2 and TRBJ2-5 provide the parts outside the CDR3, is GAGVSQSPSNKVTEKGKDVELRCDPISGHTALYWYRQSLGQGLEFLIYFQGNSAPDKSGLPSDRFSAERTGGSVSTLTIQRTQQEDSAVYLCASSTSTSGPTETQYFGPGTRLLVL.

V and J are TRBV11-3 and TRBJ1-1, with D unresolved. The CDR3 is 13 residues long. CDR1 and CDR2 (germline): SGHNT, YENEEA. V was trimmed by 4 bases and J by 4 bases, leaving 10 bases between them. The CDR3 DNA is TGTGCCAGCAGCTACGGATCGGGCACTGAAGCTTTCTTT. This encodes CASSYGSGTEAFF.

This chain joins TRBV12-3 or TRBV12-4 and TRBJ2-5; 14 bases match TRBD2. This CDR3 has 16 residues. J was trimmed by 5 bases and V by 3 bases; bases with no gene match: 5. The CDR3 sequence: CASSFKGLAGVETQYF. The CDR3 DNA follows: TGTGCCAGCAGTTTTAAGGGACTAGCGGGAGTGGAGACCCAGTACTTC.

This clonotype was found a few times. V usage is TRBV7-2 and J usage is TRBJ2-3; the D gene is possibly TRBD2 (6 bases). Germline V gene lookup returns CDR1 SGHTA and CDR2 FQGNSA. Trimming took off 3 bases at V and 6 bases at J, with 13 bases between the two ends. CDR3 length equals 14 residues. The DNA for the CDR3 is TGTGCCAGCAGCTTGGGCCCCAGCGGGGATACGCAGTATTTT. As protein: CASSLGPSGDTQYF.

This clonotype has more than one count but fewer than ten. V and J are TRBV20-1 and TRBJ2-3, with D perhaps TRBD2 (6 bases). Trimming removed 4 bases from V and 5 bases from J, with 22 bases in between. The germline CDR1 and CDR2 sequences are DFQATT and SNEGSKA (reference sequence). This CDR3 has 16 amino acids. The CDR3 spells CSAKIGRLTVGDTQYF. The CDR3 nucleotides are TGCAGTGCTAAAATCGGGAGATTAACGGTCGGAGATACGCAGTATTTT.

The V call is TRBV7-2, the J call TRBJ2-1; no definite D call. The V and J ends lost 5 bases and 7 bases respectively, with 12 bases between them. This CDR3 region has 13 residues. Germline CDR1 SGHTA, CDR2 FQGNSA. DNA for the CDR3: TGTGCCAGCAGCGCCAGCGTAGGTAATGAGCAGTTCTTC. Its protein product is CASSASVGNEQFF.

A few counts support this clonotype. The gene calls are TRBV30 and TRBJ2-7; perhaps D is TRBD1 or TRBD2 (5 bases each). CDR3 length: 15 residues. V was shortened by 5 bases and J by 7 bases, with 24 bases between the two germline ends. Per the germline V gene, CDR1 is GTSNPN and CDR2 is SVGIG (reference sequence). This CDR3 reads CAWGTTSGRRGEQYF. In nucleotides, the CDR3 is TGTGCCTGGGGGACGACCTCAGGGAGAAGAGGGGAGCAGTACTTC.

The DNA for the CDR3 is TGTGCCAGCAGTGAAGGGACACCGAGGCACTATGGCTACACCTTC. It is translated as CASSEGTPRHYGYTF. The V gene is TRBV6-1, the J gene TRBJ1-2; the D gene is possibly TRBD1 (5 bases). This CDR3 spans 15 amino acids. Trimming removed 1 base at V and 3 bases at J, with 12 bases between. Germline loops: CDR1 MNHNS, CDR2 SASEGT.

The chain joins TRBV7-9 to TRBJ1-3; D remains ambiguous. The CDR3 loop spans 11 amino acids. The ends were cut back, 1 base at V and 10 bases at J, with 5 bases in the middle. Germline CDR1 reads SEHNR; CDR2 reads FQNEAQ (reference sequence). For the CDR3, the DNA is TGTGCCAGCAGCTTAGAGAGGACCATATATTTT. Protein product: CASSLERTIYF.

The chain has TRBV12-3 or TRBV12-4 and TRBJ2-5; TRBD1 is a possible D gene (5 bases). The V end lost 7 bases, the J end lost 2 bases, and 14 bases lay between the germline ends. The CDR3 is 14 amino acids. CDR3 in DNA: TGTGCCAGCACGAAGACAGATAAGCAAGAGACCCAGTACTTC. Translating it yields CASTKTDKQETQYF.

The chain links TRBV20-1 to TRBJ2-1; possibly TRBD2 for D (7 bases). This CDR3 region has 15 residues. CDR1 is DFQATT, CDR2 SNEGSKA, per germline (reference sequence). CDR3 DNA sequence: TGCTCCCCGAGGGAGTGGCGGGGGCCGGACGGGGAGCAGTTCTTC. Protein: CSPREWRGPDGEQFF.

V usage is TRBV4-3 and J usage is TRBJ1-4; tentative D call: TRBD1 (5 bases). The CDR3 has 16 amino acids. In germline, CDR1 is LGHNA, CDR2 YSLEER. V was clipped by 0 bases and J by 5 bases, with 13 bases between them. The CDR3, as DNA: TGCGCCAGCAGCCAAGACGGGGGGGTGAAAAATGAAAAACTGTTTTTT. Protein sequence: CASSQDGGVKNEKLFF.